This record looks at one T cell receptor beta chain sequence and its context. Its antigen is as yet unknown. This record comes from a study of cytomegalovirus exposure and HLA in healthy donors. Study conclusions and caveats: In a later analysis, DRB1 alleles had the most associated TCRs; HLA-C alleles the fewest.

CDR3 length: 15 amino acids. V shed 5 bases, J shed 1 base, and the junction held 4 bases outside the gene matches. CDR1 is MDHEN, CDR2 SYDVKM, per germline. The PCR had 60 Vbeta and 13 Jbeta primers. Original data processing: Unique TCR beta chains numbered around 80 million in a later analysis, with approximately 10 million shared. The repertoire was sequenced with immunoSEQ multiplex PCR; TCRdb's copy has only in-frame clones and lacks some. V and J calls and clone size are given by that table; D and trimming were obtained from the DNA. The table records over 100,000 clones, more than 75% of them present only once.

This TCR was sampled from a woman aged 40 to 50 in good health and CMV-seronegative. The chain has TRBV28 and TRBJ1-1, with 10 bases matching TRBD1. Material: PBMCs. DNA of the CDR3: TGTGCCAGCAGTCGACAGGGGGCTGCGAACACTGAAGCTTTCTTT. It yields the protein CASSRQGAANTEAFF.